The 20 T cell receptor beta chains below all came from one sample that was sequenced in a study of cytomegalovirus exposure and HLA in healthy donors. With 60 Vbeta and 13 Jbeta primers, the PCR was carried out. Some clones are missing from TCRdb's copy, which holds only in-frame ones; the method was immunoSEQ multiplex PCR. Of about 180,000 clones in the sample, around 80% are singletons; the top ten hold around 1.4%. The sequenced material came from PBMCs. These receptors were collected from a girl aged 5-17 years in good health and CMV-seropositive.

The CDR3 bases are TGCGCCAGCAGCTGGCCGGGACTAGCCACAGATACGCAGTATTTT. Encoded protein: CASSWPGLATDTQYF. The V and J genes are TRBV5-1 and TRBJ2-3; 9 positions agree with TRBD2. The junction had 4 bases not matched to a gene; V was cut back by 3 bases and J by 2 bases. CDR3 length: 15 amino acids. In germline, CDR1 is SGHRS, CDR2 YFSETQ.

The chain uses TRBV4-1 and TRBJ2-3; D remains ambiguous. V was cut by 4 bases and J by 0 bases, with 14 bases left in between. The germline gives CDR1 MGHRA, CDR2 YSYEKL. The CDR3 is 16 residues long. The CDR3 region has the DNA TGCGCCAGCAGCCTCCAGACTTCTACTAGCACAGATACGCAGTATTTT. It specifies CASSLQTSTSTDTQYF.

This clone was counted only a few times. This sequence joins TRBV9 and TRBJ1-1, with TRBD1 matching over 7 bases. CDR1 and CDR2 from the germline V gene are SGDLS and YYNGEE. The ends lost 1 base at V and 5 bases at J; junction bases unmatched: 5. The CDR3 has 14 amino acids. CDR3 bases: TGTGCCAGCAGCGTACAGGGGGATATGACTGAAGCTTTCTTT. It specifies CASSVQGDMTEAFF.

The chain has TRBV7-2 and TRBJ1-2, with 9 positions matching TRBD1. CDR1 and CDR2 (germline): SGHTA, FQGNSA. The CDR3 consists of 16 residues. The V gene end was trimmed by 3 bases and the J gene end by 6 bases; junction bases not matched to a gene: 11. In nucleotides, the CDR3 is TGTGCCAGCAGCTTGGTCCAACTCTACAGGGGGCATGGCTACACCTTC. Its translation is CASSLVQLYRGHGYTF.

The rearrangement uses TRBV11-2 and TRBJ2-7; D is perhaps TRBD1 (5 bases). The CDR3 runs 18 residues. V lost 6 bases and J 0 bases, leaving 24 bases between the germline ends. Germline V gene sequence: CDR1 SGHAT, CDR2 FQNNGV. This CDR3 reads CASSYRRVTDTASYEQYF. The DNA of the CDR3 is TGTGCCAGCAGTTATAGGCGAGTTACGGACACCGCCTCCTACGAGCAGTACTTC.

This chain links TRBV4-1 with TRBJ2-1; 9 bases are a match to TRBD2. This CDR3 comprises 19 residues. From germline, CDR1 is MGHRA and CDR2 YSYEKL. With V trimmed by 1 base and J by 0 bases, 10 bases remained unmatched. Written as DNA, the CDR3 is TGCGCCAGCAGCCAAGGGCCCCTCAAGCGGGAGGACTCCTACAATGAGCAGTTCTTC. Its protein product is CASSQGPLKREDSYNEQFF.

The chain couples TRBV13 to TRBJ2-7; weak D call: TRBD1 (6 bases). The ends were cut back, 5 bases at V and 5 bases at J, with 19 bases in the middle. From germline, CDR1 is PRHDT and CDR2 FYEKMQ (reference sequence). The CDR3 contains 15 residues. In DNA, the CDR3 is TGTGCCAGCAGCGGACTCCGGGACAACCGCAACGAGCAGTACTTC. Its translation: CASSGLRDNRNEQYF.

The chain combines TRBV19 with TRBJ1-2; TRBD1 aligns across 7 bases. Germline V gene data show CDR1 as LNHDA and CDR2 as SQIVND (reference sequence). The V gene end was trimmed by 5 bases and the J gene end by 4 bases; junction bases not matched to a gene: 10. This CDR3 contains 15 residues. CDR3 sequence reads: CASSSQGIASYGYTF. CDR3 DNA: TGTGCCAGTAGTTCACAGGGGATTGCATCCTATGGCTACACCTTC.

The chain is built from TRBV7-6 and TRBJ1-1, with 8 nucleotides matching TRBD1. The CDR3 loop spans 18 amino acids. Germline V CDR1 and CDR2: SGHVS, FNYEAQ. Trimming at V came to 0 bases and at J to 5 bases, leaving 14 bases not matched to a gene. DNA of the CDR3: TGTGCCAGCAGCTTAGCGCTAGACAGGGGCGGGGGAGGAACTGAAGCTTTCTTT. The encoded protein is CASSLALDRGGGGTEAFF. The entire variable domain, with the rest obtained from reference TRBV7-6 and TRBJ1-1, is as follows: GAGVSQSPRYKVTKRGQDVALRCDPISGHVSLYWYRQALGQGPEFLTYFNYEAQQDKSGLPNDRFSAERPEGSISTLTIQRTEQRDSAMYRCASSLALDRGGGGTEAFFGQGTRLTVV.

The chain combines TRBV5-1 with TRBJ1-2; TRBD1 matches at 9 bases. The CDR3 consists of 16 residues. The junction had 8 bases not matched to a gene; V was cut back by 3 bases and J by 2 bases. The V gene's germline CDR1 is SGHRS and CDR2 YFSETQ. CDR3 nucleotides: TGCGCCAGCAGCTCGGATGGGGACAGGGTAAACTATGGCTACACCTTC. Translated, it gives CASSSDGDRVNYGYTF.

As for this clone: A read error may account for a junction end that differs from germline. The rearrangement joins TRBV7-7 to TRBJ2-1; TRBD2 matches at 13 bases. Germline lookup yields CDR1 SSHAT and CDR2 FNYEAQ (reference sequence). The CDR3 runs to 16 residues. The chain's CDR3 is CASSVSLAGGYNEQFF. In nucleotides, the CDR3 is TGTGCTAGCAGCGTATCACTAGCGGGAGGGTACAATGAGCAGTTCTTC.

This chain uses TRBV5-8 with TRBJ1-1, with unresolved D. The germline V gene has CDR1 SGHTS and CDR2 YDEGEE. Trimming removed 4 bases at V and 1 base at J, with 14 bases between. The CDR3 contains 15 residues. CDR3 amino acids: CASSREDGENTEAFF. The CDR3, as DNA: TGTGCCAGCAGCAGGGAGGACGGGGAGAACACTGAAGCTTTCTTT.

The J gene is TRBJ2-1, the V gene TRBV5-1, with 12 bases lining up with TRBD2. The trim removed 3 bases at V and 3 bases at J, leaving 4 bases unmatched. This CDR3 comprises 16 residues. Germline V lookup: CDR1 SGHRS, CDR2 YFSETQ. The CDR3 nucleotides read TGCGCCAGCAGCTCCAGACTAGCGGGAGACTACAATGAGCAGTTCTTC. Encoded protein: CASSSRLAGDYNEQFF. Supplemented by reference TRBV5-1 and TRBJ2-1, the full variable domain reads KAGVTQTPRYLIKTRGQQVTLSCSPISGHRSVSWYQQTPGQGLQFLFEYFSETQRNKGNFPGRFSGRQFSNSRSEMNVSTLELGDSALYLCASSSRLAGDYNEQFFGPGTRLTVL.

The J gene is TRBJ1-3, the V gene TRBV6-5; TRBD1 is a possible D gene (5 bases). Germline CDR1 reads MNHEY; CDR2 reads SVGAGI. Between the trimmed V and J ends, which lost 5 bases and 3 bases, there was a span of 8 bases. The CDR3 runs 13 residues. In DNA form, the CDR3 reads TGTGCCAGCAGTAGGGGTGATGGAAACACCATATATTTT. Translating gives CASSRGDGNTIYF.

The V and J genes are TRBV9 and TRBJ2-5; TRBD1 agrees at 7 bases. The V gene's germline CDR1 is SGDLS and CDR2 YYNGEE. The CDR3 has 18 residues. V was clipped by 5 bases and J by 3 bases; unmatched bases: 19. CDR3 loop: CASRDSRFGTVGEETQYF. The CDR3 DNA sequence: TGTGCCAGCAGAGACTCTCGATTCGGGACAGTAGGAGAAGAGACCCAGTACTTC.

This CDR3 reads CASSPTGLSYEQYF. The CDR3 coding sequence is TGCGCCAGCAGCCCAACAGGCCTCTCCTACGAGCAGTACTTC. The chain is built from TRBV5-1 and TRBJ2-7, with a tentative D call TRBD1 (5 bases). V lost 4 bases to trimming and J lost 0 bases, with 11 bases between them. There are 14 residues in the CDR3. Germline V gene data show CDR1 as SGHRS and CDR2 as YFSETQ.

The V and J genes are TRBV5-1 and TRBJ2-7, with TRBD2 matching over 9 bases. With 1 base clipped from V and 1 base from J, the junction kept 12 bases outside the gene matches. Per the germline V gene, CDR1 is SGHRS and CDR2 is YFSETQ. This CDR3 comprises 18 residues. The CDR3 here is CASSLSWTSSGKSYEQYF. The CDR3 bases are TGCGCCAGCAGCTTGTCCTGGACATCTAGCGGGAAGTCCTACGAGCAGTACTTC.

The chain joins TRBV27 to TRBJ2-1, with 14 bases matching TRBD2. V trimming: 6 bases; J trimming: 3 bases; junction bases outside the gene matches: 13. Germline CDR1 is MNHEY and CDR2 is SMNVEV (reference sequence). The length of the CDR3 is 19 residues. CDR3 region: CASSTGTSGSFRLYNEQFF. The DNA for the CDR3 is TGTGCCAGCAGCACCGGGACTAGCGGGAGTTTCAGGCTCTACAATGAGCAGTTCTTC.

This chain connects TRBV30 to TRBJ2-7, with TRBD2 identical over 10 bases. The CDR3 spans 14 residues. J lost 4 bases, V lost 2 bases, and 5 bases had no gene match. Looked up from germline, CDR1 is GTSNPN and CDR2 is SVGIG (reference sequence). The CDR3 loop reads CAWSTSGNRYEQYF. The CDR3 DNA is TGTGCCTGGAGTACTAGCGGGAATCGGTACGAGCAGTACTTC.

This chain links TRBV11-2 with TRBJ2-3; a possible D gene is TRBD2 (5 bases). Trimming pared 3 bases from V and 1 base from J, leaving 5 bases between. CDR3 size: 13 residues. Per germline, CDR1 SGHAT and CDR2 FQNNGV. The CDR3 loop is CASSFGGTDTQYF. The CDR3 bases are TGTGCCAGCAGCTTCGGGGGCACAGATACGCAGTATTTT.